The 28 T cell receptor beta chains reported below all come from one sample, sequenced in a study of cytomegalovirus exposure and HLA in healthy donors. Sequencing was performed with immunoSEQ multiplex PCR; in TCRdb, only in-frame clones are kept and a portion is missing. Among some 69,000 clones, around 97% were seen once, and the ten largest hold under 2.5%. The source material was PBMCs. The receptors stem from a man between 18 and 29 years old in good health and CMV-seronegative.

Here the CDR3 reads CASSTGTSVYNEQFF. DNA of the CDR3: TGTGCCAGCAGCACCGGGACTAGCGTATACAATGAGCAGTTCTTC. V and J are TRBV7-6 and TRBJ2-1; 10 positions match TRBD2. This CDR3 region has 15 residues. V shed 5 bases, J shed 4 bases, and the junction held 5 bases outside the gene matches. Germline V gene sequence: CDR1 SGHVS, CDR2 FNYEAQ.

DNA for the CDR3: TGTGCCAGCAGCTTGGCGGGAGGTCAACCCAATGAGCAGTTCTTC. Protein product: CASSLAGGQPNEQFF. The V gene is TRBV5-8, the J gene TRBJ2-1; 7 positions match TRBD2. Trimming removed 0 bases from V and 6 bases from J; junction bases left unmatched: 6. Looked up from germline, CDR1 is SGHTS and CDR2 is YDEGEE. This CDR3 has 15 amino acids.

The chain links TRBV5-1 to TRBJ2-2, with 11 bases identical to TRBD2. CDR1 and CDR2 from the germline V gene are SGHRS and YFSETQ. The J segment lost 4 bases and the V segment lost 1 base, leaving 3 bases of the junction unmatched. The CDR3 covers 16 residues. CDR3 sequence (DNA): TGCGCCAGCAGCTTGACTAGCGGGAGAGGCACCGGGGAGCTGTTTTTT. Its translation is CASSLTSGRGTGELFF.

The V and J genes are TRBV7-8 and TRBJ2-2; D unclear. Trimming left V 5 bases short and J 7 bases short, with 14 bases between. The CDR3 runs 14 residues. Germline V lookup: CDR1 SGHVS, CDR2 FQNEAQ. CDR3 DNA sequence: TGTGCCAGCAGCGCCAACGGAGCGATCGGGGAGCTGTTTTTT. Its protein product is CASSANGAIGELFF.

V gene TRBV4-1 combines with J gene TRBJ2-7; perhaps TRBD1 as D (6 bases). Trimming pared 0 bases from V and 7 bases from J, leaving 19 bases between. Germline-derived CDR1 and CDR2 are MGHRA and YSYEKL. The CDR3 extends over 16 amino acids. CDR3 amino acids: CASSQDWGQGFEEQYF. The DNA of the CDR3 is TGCGCCAGCAGCCAAGATTGGGGGCAGGGTTTTGAGGAGCAGTACTTC.

The chain has TRBV6-1 and TRBJ1-5; D is unresolved. V was clipped by 2 bases and J by 6 bases, with 8 bases between them. CDR1 and CDR2 from the germline V gene are MNHNS and SASEGT. The CDR3 spans 13 residues. The CDR3 DNA reads as TGTGCCAGCAGTGAATTGGGCCGTCAGCCCCAGCATTTT. It specifies CASSELGRQPQHF.

The V call is TRBV6-5, the J call TRBJ1-2; 7 positions match TRBD1. V shed 6 bases, J shed 2 bases, and the junction held 3 bases outside the gene matches. This CDR3 has 13 amino acids. CDR1 is MNHEY and CDR2 is SVGAGI in the germline V gene. CDR3 region: CASRPGQNYGYTF. In DNA form, the CDR3 reads TGTGCCAGCAGACCGGGACAGAACTATGGCTACACCTTC.

The chain uses TRBV18 and TRBJ2-5; maybe TRBD2 (6 bases). V was shortened by 1 base and J by 1 base, with 10 bases between the two germline ends. The CDR3 consists of 15 residues. Germline CDR1 KGHSH, CDR2 LQKENI. The DNA of the CDR3 is TGTGCCAGCTCACCACTCCGGGAGTCCCAAGAGACCCAGTACTTC. Amino acids: CASSPLRESQETQYF.

This clone occurred once. The CDR3 DNA reads TGTGCCAGCAGCCCCAACTACCCCCGGGACAGGGGTACGAATGAGCAGTTCTTC. It encodes CASSPNYPRDRGTNEQFF. The chain couples TRBV14 to TRBJ2-1; TRBD1 matches at 10 bases. Per germline, CDR1 SGHDN and CDR2 FVKESK. Unmatched junction bases numbered 16, after V lost 4 bases and J lost 7 bases. This CDR3 region has 18 residues.

Here the CDR3 DNA reads TGTGCCAGCAGTTCGCAGAGGGACACTGAAGCTTTCTTT. Its translation: CASSSQRDTEAFF. The chain recombines TRBV6-4 with TRBJ1-1; D unresolved. The length of the CDR3 is 13 residues. The V end lost 5 bases, the J end lost 3 bases, and 10 bases lay between the germline ends. Germline values: CDR1 MRHNA, CDR2 SNTAGT.

The rearrangement links TRBV19 to TRBJ1-1; no clear D. This CDR3 has 13 residues. The ends were cut back, 2 bases at V and 7 bases at J, with 11 bases in the middle. Per the germline V gene, CDR1 is LNHDA and CDR2 is SQIVND (reference sequence). The CDR3 DNA is TGTGCCAGTAGTATAAACCCGGGGTTTGAAGCTTTCTTT. It codes for CASSINPGFEAFF. The complete variable domain, with remaining parts taken from reference TRBV19 and TRBJ1-1, reads DGGITQSPKYLFRKEGQNVTLSCEQNLNHDAMYWYRQDPGQGLRLIYYSQIVNDFQKGDIAEGYSVSREKKESFPLTVTSAQKNPTAFYLCASSINPGFEAFFGQGTRLTVV.

This rearrangement joins TRBV6-1 to TRBJ1-5; TRBD1 is a possible D gene (5 bases). The CDR3 length is 15 residues. Germline CDR1 and CDR2: MNHNS and SASEGT. Deletions cut 2 bases from V and 4 bases from J, with 12 bases between. The CDR3 sequence is CASSERSRANQPQHF. The CDR3 DNA sequence: TGTGCCAGCAGTGAAAGGTCCAGGGCTAATCAGCCCCAGCATTTT.

The chain recombines TRBV2 with TRBJ1-2; 9 nucleotides line up with TRBD1. This CDR3 is built from 14 residues. With 6 bases clipped from V and 8 bases from J, the junction kept 10 bases outside the gene matches. From germline, CDR1 is SNHLY and CDR2 FYNNEI. The CDR3 region has the DNA TGTGCCAGCAGCCCGGGACAGGGTACTTCGGGCTACACCTTC. It is translated as CASSPGQGTSGYTF.

The chain is built from TRBV28 and TRBJ2-5; D ambiguous. The CDR3 totals 13 residues. In germline, CDR1 is MDHEN, CDR2 SYDVKM. The V gene lost 6 bases and the J gene lost 4 bases, with 12 bases spanning the gap. The CDR3 reads CASSTTATETQYF. The CDR3 nucleotides are TGTGCCAGCAGCACCACTGCTACAGAGACCCAGTACTTC.

This chain uses TRBV7-9 with TRBJ1-2; the match to TRBD1 covers 7 bases. The CDR3 has 12 residues. J gave up 7 bases and V 3 bases, and 2 bases lay outside the gene matches. CDR1 is SEHNR, CDR2 FQNEAQ, per germline (reference sequence). The CDR3 reads CASSFSGGGYTF. CDR3 DNA: TGTGCCAGCAGCTTTTCAGGGGGTGGCTACACCTTC.

In the case of this clone: Relative to the germline gene, one junction end is altered; a read error may explain this. V gene TRBV6-1 combines with J gene TRBJ2-3, with 10 bases that match TRBD2. This CDR3 spans 13 amino acids. Germline CDR1 is MNHNS and CDR2 is SASEGT. The CDR3 here is CASSDPSGRASGF. In DNA form, the CDR3 reads TGTGCCAGCAGTGATCCCAGCGGGAGGGCCTCTGGTTTT.

The chain has TRBV19 and TRBJ2-5; 7 bases align to TRBD2. V lost 2 bases and J lost 2; bases outside the gene matches: 2. The CDR3 is 14 residues long. Germline CDR1 reads LNHDA; CDR2 reads SQIVND (reference sequence). CDR3 in DNA: TGTGCCAGTAGTATACCGGGACTACAAGAGACCCAGTACTTC. Translation gives CASSIPGLQETQYF. The variable domain in full, completed from reference TRBV19 and TRBJ2-5, reads DGGITQSPKYLFRKEGQNVTLSCEQNLNHDAMYWYRQDPGQGLRLIYYSQIVNDFQKGDIAEGYSVSREKKESFPLTVTSAQKNPTAFYLCASSIPGLQETQYFGPGTRLLVL.

The chain employs TRBV7-8 and TRBJ2-7, with 9 bases identical to TRBD1. V gave up 1 base and J gave up 2 bases; unmatched junction bases: 3. CDR1 SGHVS and CDR2 FQNEAQ come from the germline V gene. The CDR3 spans 15 residues. CDR3 nucleotides: TGTGCCAGCAGCTTAGATCGGACAGGGGCCTACGAGCAGTACTTC. As protein: CASSLDRTGAYEQYF.

The chain is built from TRBV4-1 and TRBJ2-5; 8 bases agree with TRBD2. The V and J ends lost 2 bases and 5 bases, in that order; junction bases with no gene match: 4. The CDR3 spans 14 residues. The germline V gene has CDR1 MGHRA and CDR2 YSYEKL. In DNA form, the CDR3 reads TGCGCCAGCAGCCAAAGCGGGAGAAGGGAGACCCAGTACTTC. Translating gives CASSQSGRRETQYF.

The rearrangement uses TRBV30 and TRBJ1-2, with 8 positions matching TRBD1. From germline, CDR1 is GTSNPN and CDR2 SVGIG (reference sequence). The V gene end was trimmed by 4 bases and the J gene end by 8 bases; junction bases not matched to a gene: 6. The CDR3 contains 12 residues. The CDR3 sequence: CAWTSGGTGYTF. The CDR3 nucleotides are TGTGCCTGGACCTCAGGGGGCACGGGCTACACCTTC.

CDR3 sequence: CASSGQLYNSPLHF. Written as DNA, the CDR3 is TGTGCCAGCAGCGGACAGCTATACAATTCACCCCTCCACTTT. V gene TRBV28 combines with J gene TRBJ1-6, with D possibly matching TRBD1 (6 bases). Germline CDR1 is MDHEN and CDR2 is SYDVKM. The CDR3 runs to 14 residues. Between the trimmed V and J ends, which lost 6 bases and 7 bases, there was a span of 13 bases.

CDR3: CASSPLGQAYGYTF. CDR3 coding DNA: TGCGCCAGCAGCCCGCTGGGACAGGCCTATGGCTACACCTTC. V gene TRBV4-1 combines with J gene TRBJ1-2; 8 bases map to TRBD1. After removal of 4 bases from V and 4 bases from J, the junction contained 5 bases not matched to a gene. Germline V lookup: CDR1 MGHRA, CDR2 YSYEKL. The CDR3 runs to 14 residues.

The chain combines TRBV19 with TRBJ1-2, with a weak D call TRBD1 (6 bases). In germline, CDR1 is LNHDA, CDR2 SQIVND (reference sequence). With 4 bases removed from V and 6 bases from J, the gap between germline ends came to 12 bases. There are 13 residues in the CDR3. The CDR3 bases are TGTGCCAGTAGTAGGCAGGGGTTTGATGGCTACACCTTC. This codes for CASSRQGFDGYTF.

This chain links TRBV19 with TRBJ1-1; 8 nucleotides agree with TRBD1. Germline CDR1 and CDR2: LNHDA and SQIVND (reference sequence). This CDR3 is 15 amino acids long. After removal of 6 bases from V and 1 base from J, the junction contained 7 bases not matched to a gene. The DNA of the CDR3 is TGTGCCAGTAGCACCAGGGGGCAGTGGAACACTGAAGCTTTCTTT. This codes for CASSTRGQWNTEAFF.

This clone was picked up a small number of times. This chain uses TRBV11-2 with TRBJ2-1, with TRBD2 identical over 10 bases. After removal of 0 bases from V and 4 bases from J, the junction contained 6 bases not matched to a gene. In germline, CDR1 is SGHAT, CDR2 FQNNGV. The CDR3 has 17 residues. This CDR3 reads CASSLDPSGGFYNEQFF. The CDR3 nucleotides are TGTGCCAGCAGCTTAGACCCTAGCGGGGGATTTTACAATGAGCAGTTCTTC.

This clone has just one count. V gene TRBV4-2 combines with J gene TRBJ1-1, with TRBD1 matching over 7 bases. J lost 0 bases, V lost 0 bases, and 7 bases had no gene match. CDR1 is LGHNA and CDR2 is YNFKEQ in the germline V gene. The CDR3 loop spans 17 amino acids. The CDR3 coding sequence is TGTGCCAGCAGCCAAGATCTGGGACAGACCTTGAACACTGAAGCTTTCTTT. Its protein is CASSQDLGQTLNTEAFF.

The chain joins TRBV11-2 to TRBJ2-1, with TRBD2 as a possible D gene (6 bases). The CDR3 spans 16 residues. Trimming pared 3 bases from V and 7 bases from J, leaving 19 bases between. Germline V gives CDR1 SGHAT, CDR2 FQNNGV. CDR3 coding DNA: TGTGCCAGCAGCTTGGAAGTTCACTCTCGGGGGAATGAGCAGTTCTTC. This gives the protein CASSLEVHSRGNEQFF.

The chain has TRBV15 and TRBJ1-5, with TRBD1 matching over 8 bases. CDR1 is LNHNV, CDR2 YYDKDF, per germline (reference sequence). This CDR3 is 14 amino acids long. V lost 5 bases, J lost 2 bases, and 2 bases stayed unmatched. CDR3 protein: CATSSTGGNQPQHF. CDR3 bases: TGTGCCACCAGCTCGACAGGGGGCAATCAGCCCCAGCATTTT.